What follows are 29 T cell receptor beta chains derived from one specimen sequenced in a study of blood T cell repertoires in COVID-19. The table came from immunoSEQ multiplex PCR; TCRdb's copy has only in-frame clones and leaves some out. The sample lists around 310,000 clones, around 87% seen once, with around 1% in the top ten. Sequenced: peripheral blood. These receptors were obtained from a woman aged 40 to 50 with COVID-19, enrolled during active disease.

This clone was found once. The rearrangement joins TRBV7-9 to TRBJ2-3; 11 nucleotides align to TRBD1. This CDR3 is 17 amino acids long. V shed 5 bases, J shed 5 bases, and the junction held 12 bases outside the gene matches. The germline V gene encodes CDR1 SEHNR and CDR2 FQNEAQ (reference sequence). CDR3 coding DNA: TGTGCCAGCAGCCGAGGCGGCGGGGACAGGGGGGTAGATACGCAGTATTTT. It codes for CASSRGGGDRGVDTQYF.

The sample holds a few counts of this clone. The rearrangement joins TRBV30 to TRBJ1-5; maybe TRBD1 (5 bases). Germline-derived CDR1 and CDR2 are GTSNPN and SVGIG (reference sequence). Trimming took off 0 bases at V and 0 bases at J, with 12 bases between the two ends. This CDR3 is built from 16 residues. The CDR3 DNA follows: TGTGCCTGGAGTGTACAAGGGGCGCTTAGCAATCAGCCCCAGCATTTT. Amino acids: CAWSVQGALSNQPQHF.

This chain links TRBV7-9 with TRBJ1-2; the D gene is possibly TRBD1 (5 bases). CDR1 SEHNR and CDR2 FQNEAQ come from the germline V gene (reference sequence). The CDR3 runs to 13 residues. V lost 2 bases and J lost 6, with 10 bases in between. The CDR3 sequence is CASSLRTRDGYTF. For the CDR3, the DNA is TGTGCCAGCAGCTTACGTACCAGGGATGGCTACACCTTC.

The chain combines TRBV2 with TRBJ1-2, with 8 bases lining up with TRBD1. The V segment lost 4 bases and the J segment 6 bases; nucleotides outside the gene matches: 7. Germline lookup yields CDR1 SNHLY and CDR2 FYNNEI. The CDR3 is made up of 14 amino acids. CDR3 residues: CASSVAGGEDGYTF. CDR3 nucleotides: TGTGCCAGCAGTGTAGCAGGGGGCGAGGATGGCTACACCTTC.

This clone occurred a few times. The rearrangement links TRBV4-1 to TRBJ2-1, with D hard to call. Per the germline V gene, CDR1 is MGHRA and CDR2 is YSYEKL. The CDR3 has 15 residues. V was cut by 4 bases and J by 4 bases, with 14 bases left in between. For the CDR3, the DNA is TGCGCCAGCAGCCGAGGAATCTCGGCATACAATGAGCAGTTCTTC. Translating gives CASSRGISAYNEQFF.

This clone was seen just once. The V call is TRBV19, the J call TRBJ2-2, with TRBD1 matching over 8 bases. Germline trimming cut 7 bases from V and 3 bases from J; bases unmatched to any gene: 22. The CDR3 consists of 20 residues. Germline V gene sequence: CDR1 LNHDA, CDR2 SQIVND (reference sequence). The CDR3, as DNA: TGTGCCAGTACCTCCCGACTGGGGACAGGTGGTAGGGGGGACACCGGGGAGCTGTTTTTT. It translates to CASTSRLGTGGRGDTGELFF.

The chain links TRBV28 to TRBJ1-4; 8 bases are a match to TRBD1. The CDR3 contains 12 residues. Germline loops: CDR1 MDHEN, CDR2 SYDVKM. The junction had 1 base not matched to a gene; V was cut back by 3 bases and J by 10 bases. The CDR3 here is CASSFGQGKLFF. The CDR3, as DNA: TGTGCCAGCAGTTTCGGACAGGGAAAACTGTTTTTT.

The chain employs TRBV10-3 and TRBJ2-3; 9 nucleotides match TRBD2. The junction had 8 bases not matched to a gene; V was cut back by 10 bases and J by 3 bases. CDR1 and CDR2 from the germline V gene are ENHRY and SYGVKD. CDR3 size: 14 residues. The CDR3, as DNA: TGTGCCACCGGGGCGGGGGGGCGTACAGATACGCAGTATTTT. Its protein is CATGAGGRTDTQYF.

The J gene is TRBJ2-5, the V gene TRBV2, with D maybe TRBD2 (6 bases). The CDR3 consists of 15 residues. With 2 bases removed from V and 0 bases from J, the gap between germline ends came to 10 bases. Germline values: CDR1 SNHLY, CDR2 FYNNEI. In nucleotides, the CDR3 is TGTGCCAGCAGTGAACGGGGGTGGTACCAAGAGACCCAGTACTTC. The encoded protein is CASSERGWYQETQYF.

V is TRBV12-1 and J is TRBJ2-7; TRBD1, the D gene given by the table, was not confirmed from the DNA. TRBV12-1 is given as a pseudogene. The CDR3 sequence is 18 residues long. This CDR3 is CASSLLYRVPNLDHEQYF. CDR3 sequence (DNA): TGTGCCAGCAGCTTATTATACAGGGTACCTAACTTGGACCACGAGCAGTACTTC.

This sequence joins TRBV27 and TRBJ2-7; D perhaps matches TRBD2 (5 bases). V was clipped by 7 bases and J by 2 bases, with 9 bases between them. CDR1 is MNHEY and CDR2 is SMNVEV in the germline V gene (reference sequence). The CDR3 covers 12 residues. The chain's CDR3 is CASTSGTYEQYF. The CDR3, as DNA: TGTGCCAGCACCTCGGGGACCTACGAGCAGTACTTC.

The chain couples TRBV9 to TRBJ1-1; D gene uncertain. V was cut by 0 bases and J by 10 bases, with 16 bases left in between. The CDR3 has 14 residues. Germline CDR1 and CDR2: SGDLS and YYNGEE. CDR3 bases: TGTGCCAGCAGCGTAGAAGAAAGTTTTCGGGGAGCTTTCTTT. Protein: CASSVEESFRGAFF.

V is TRBV28 and J is TRBJ2-1; no definite D call. CDR1 is MDHEN and CDR2 is SYDVKM in the germline V gene. The length of the CDR3 is 11 residues. The V end lost 6 bases, the J end lost 7 bases, and 7 bases lay between the germline ends. As DNA, the CDR3 is TGTGCCAGCAGCCCTAAGAATGAGCAGTTCTTC. Residues: CASSPKNEQFF.

Concerning this clone itself: This same CDR3 is encoded by further DNA sequences in the sample. This chain joins TRBV10-3 and TRBJ1-2; tentative D call: TRBD1 (5 bases). Germline values: CDR1 ENHRY, CDR2 SYGVKD. The CDR3 consists of 13 residues. Trimming took off 6 bases at V and 2 bases at J, with 10 bases between the two ends. This chain's CDR3 is CAISQQENYGYTF. Here the CDR3 DNA reads TGTGCCATCAGCCAACAGGAAAACTATGGCTACACCTTC.

The rearrangement links TRBV9 to TRBJ2-3; perhaps TRBD2 as D (6 bases). Germline loops: CDR1 SGDLS, CDR2 YYNGEE. V lost 4 bases and J lost 4, with 13 bases in between. The CDR3 length is 14 residues. Written as DNA, the CDR3 is TGTGCCAGCAGCCTAACTACTAGCCCAGATACGCAGTATTTT. Translated, it gives CASSLTTSPDTQYF.

This chain connects TRBV7-2 to TRBJ1-6; no reliable D call. V was clipped by 1 base and J by 11 bases, with 9 bases between them. In germline, CDR1 is SGHTA, CDR2 FQGNSA. This CDR3 contains 13 residues. This CDR3 is CASSLGPGAPLHF. CDR3 nucleotide sequence: TGTGCCAGCAGCTTAGGTCCAGGCGCACCCCTCCACTTT.

The CDR3 region is CASSQDLSRVETQYF. The CDR3, as DNA: TGCGCCAGCAGCCAAGATCTTTCACGAGTGGAGACCCAGTACTTC. V is TRBV4-3 and J is TRBJ2-5; D gene uncertain. With 0 bases removed from V and 5 bases from J, the gap between germline ends came to 13 bases. CDR3 length: 15 amino acids. CDR1 is LGHNA and CDR2 is YSLEER in the germline V gene.

The chain carries TRBV20-1 and TRBJ2-1; 10 bases agree with TRBD2. Germline CDR1 reads DFQATT; CDR2 reads SNEGSKA (reference sequence). V dropped 3 bases and J dropped 0; count of bases not matched to a gene: 8. The CDR3 sequence is 17 residues long. The CDR3 sequence is CSASGLAVMSSYNEQFF. The CDR3 nucleotides are TGCAGTGCTAGTGGACTAGCGGTGATGAGCTCCTACAATGAGCAGTTCTTC.

The V gene is TRBV18, the J gene TRBJ1-1, with 9 bases identical to TRBD1. The CDR3 contains 19 residues. The J segment lost 4 bases and the V segment lost 6 bases, leaving 21 bases of the junction unmatched. The germline V gene has CDR1 KGHSH and CDR2 LQKENI. The CDR3 is CASSSKLARDRVGGTEAFF. The DNA for the CDR3 is TGTGCCAGCTCTTCCAAGCTGGCCCGGGACAGGGTGGGGGGCACTGAAGCTTTCTTT. Drawing the rest from reference TRBV18 and TRBJ1-1, the complete variable domain is NAGVMQNPRHLVRRRGQEARLRCSPMKGHSHVYWYRQLPEEGLKFMVYLQKENIIDESGMPKERFSAEFPKEGPSILRIQQVVRGDSAAYFCASSSKLARDRVGGTEAFFGQGTRLTVV.

The J gene is TRBJ1-5, the V gene TRBV5-1, with 7 bases aligning to TRBD1. The CDR3 is made up of 15 amino acids. In germline, CDR1 is SGHRS, CDR2 YFSETQ. Trimming at V came to 9 bases and at J to 6 bases, leaving 15 bases not matched to a gene. The CDR3 DNA reads TGCGCCACCCATTCGTCCGGACAGGTTCGTCAGCCCCAGCATTTT. This sequence encodes CATHSSGQVRQPQHF.

The chain links TRBV5-8 to TRBJ2-1, with 7 bases aligning to TRBD1. Per germline, CDR1 SGHTS and CDR2 YDEGEE. The CDR3 length is 13 residues. After removal of 4 bases from V and 7 bases from J, the junction contained 5 bases not matched to a gene. The CDR3 DNA is TGTGCCAGCAGCCGGAACAGGGGAAATGAGCAGTTCTTC. This translates into CASSRNRGNEQFF.

Only one count was recorded for this clone. The rearrangement links TRBV28 to TRBJ1-4, with a weak D call TRBD1 (6 bases). V dropped 6 bases and J dropped 3 bases, with 11 bases sitting between them. CDR3 length: 14 amino acids. Per the germline V gene, CDR1 is MDHEN and CDR2 is SYDVKM. The CDR3 sequence: CASRGGGPNEKLFF. DNA of the CDR3: TGTGCCAGCAGGGGAGGGGGACCTAATGAAAAACTGTTTTTT.

The CDR3 coding sequence is TGTGCCAGCAGTTACCCTCCAGGACGGCGGGTCGGCTACACCTTC. It specifies CASSYPPGRRVGYTF. This chain connects TRBV28 to TRBJ1-2, with D hard to call. This CDR3 comprises 15 residues. Germline V gene data show CDR1 as MDHEN and CDR2 as SYDVKM. Trimming shortened V by 4 bases and J by 8 bases, and 20 bases separated the two germline ends.

The chain employs TRBV19 and TRBJ2-5, with D possibly being TRBD2 (5 bases). The CDR3 covers 13 residues. CDR1 is LNHDA, CDR2 SQIVND, per germline (reference sequence). V was cut by 5 bases and J by 5 bases, with 12 bases left in between. The CDR3, as DNA: TGTGCCAGTAGTTTGGACTTCGCGGAGACCCAGTACTTC. Translation gives CASSLDFAETQYF.

The gene calls are TRBV7-9 and TRBJ2-7; 7 nucleotides align to TRBD1. V was pared by 5 bases and J by 5 bases, with 12 bases of the junction left unmatched. Germline V gene data show CDR1 as SEHNR and CDR2 as FQNEAQ (reference sequence). The CDR3 has 15 amino acids. The CDR3 here is CASSPPIKTGNEQYF. The CDR3 region has the DNA TGTGCCAGCAGCCCCCCTATTAAGACAGGGAACGAGCAGTACTTC.

V usage is TRBV27 and J usage is TRBJ2-7; TRBD2 is a possible D gene (5 bases). The germline V and J ends were trimmed by 6 bases and 3 bases, with 6 bases remaining between them. This CDR3 has 11 amino acids. Germline assignment: CDR1 MNHEY and CDR2 SMNVEV (reference sequence). The CDR3 DNA sequence: TGTGCCAGCAGCCGGGACTACGAGCAGTACTTC. As protein: CASSRDYEQYF.

As DNA, the CDR3 is TGTGCCAGCACCCCGGACAGGACTAGCACAGATACGCAGTATTTT. It codes for CASTPDRTSTDTQYF. The chain links TRBV6-4 to TRBJ2-3, with 7 bases that match TRBD1. After removal of 7 bases from V and 0 bases from J, the junction contained 7 bases not matched to a gene. CDR1 MRHNA and CDR2 SNTAGT come from the germline V gene. The CDR3 sequence is 15 residues long.

The chain uses TRBV19 and TRBJ1-5; 7 positions agree with TRBD1. Germline lookup yields CDR1 LNHDA and CDR2 SQIVND (reference sequence). V lost 7 bases and J lost 2; bases outside the gene matches: 8. The CDR3 contains 15 residues. The CDR3 DNA reads TGTGCCAGTAAAGTCGACAGGGCTGGCAATCAGCCCCAGCATTTT. Its protein is CASKVDRAGNQPQHF. The entire variable domain, with the rest obtained from reference TRBV19 and TRBJ1-5, is as follows: DGGITQSPKYLFRKEGQNVTLSCEQNLNHDAMYWYRQDPGQGLRLIYYSQIVNDFQKGDIAEGYSVSREKKESFPLTVTSAQKNPTAFYLCASKVDRAGNQPQHFGDGTRLSIL.

The chain has TRBV10-3 and TRBJ2-2; possible D gene TRBD1, 6 bases. With 1 base removed from V and 4 bases from J, the gap between germline ends came to 10 bases. The CDR3 has 15 amino acids. Germline V CDR1 and CDR2: ENHRY, SYGVKD. CDR3 nucleotide sequence: TGTGCCATCAGTGAGTTACGGACAGTCACCGGGGAGCTGTTTTTT. This translates into CAISELRTVTGELFF.